This T cell receptor (beta chain) was recovered during a study of T-cell reconstitution after alpha-beta-depleted transplantation in children. Molecular barcoding with unique molecular identifiers was used for the TCRbeta library. TCRdb re-analysed the PCR reads in MiXCR, keeping a single row per CDR3 protein. Of about 410,000 distinct CDR3 sequences listed, roughly 22% are singletons. Germline lookup yields CDR1 MNHNS and CDR2 SASEGT. CDR3 length equals 19 residues. V lost 5 bases and J lost 2; bases outside the gene matches: 11. V and J are TRBV6-1 and TRBJ2-1; TRBD2 aligns across 14 bases. The source material was PBMCs from the stem cell graft donor, sampled from the stem cell graft. This TCR derives from a human donor who donated a stem cell graft to a child with acute myeloid leukemia. As DNA, the CDR3 is TGTGCCAGCAGTAAGCCGGGACTAGCGGGAGTGGCCCCCTACAATGAGCAGTTCTTC. This gives the protein CASSKPGLAGVAPYNEQFF.